The next 26 T cell receptor beta chains were all read from a single sample in a study of PD-1 blockade in classical Hodgkin lymphoma. Measured with immunoSEQ multiplex PCR; TCRdb has only the in-frame clones, and not every one. The data show around 29,000 clones, about four fifths seen once. Stated time point: cycle 4 day 1 (C4D1), after about 6 weeks of nivolumab. There was relapse after autologous stem cell transplantation in every patient, and there was variation in brentuximab vedotin exposure. Negative selection with magnetic separation was used to purify CD4+ T cells from thawed PBMCs. Sequences were derived from CD4+ T cells from blood, sampled before the fourth cycle of nivolumab. The receptor source for this set is a human donor with classical Hodgkin lymphoma.

The J gene is TRBJ2-5, the V gene TRBV28; D is perhaps TRBD2 (6 bases). The CDR3 has 13 residues. Per germline, CDR1 MDHEN and CDR2 SYDVKM. The ends were cut back, 7 bases at V and 2 bases at J, with 11 bases in the middle. The CDR3 protein is CASKDGGQETQYF. CDR3 nucleotide sequence: TGTGCCAGCAAGGACGGGGGACAAGAGACCCAGTACTTC.

This sequence joins TRBV5-1 and TRBJ2-2, with D hard to call. The CDR3 consists of 14 residues. V lost 5 bases and J lost 4, with 12 bases in between. Germline values: CDR1 SGHRS, CDR2 YFSETQ. The CDR3 loop is CASSSPLTTGELFF. Written as DNA, the CDR3 is TGCGCCAGCAGTTCGCCGCTTACCACCGGGGAGCTGTTTTTT.

The chain couples TRBV15 to TRBJ2-7; 7 bases are shared with TRBD1. Germline CDR1 is LNHNV and CDR2 is YYDKDF (reference sequence). The V gene end was trimmed by 3 bases and the J gene end by 1 base; junction bases not matched to a gene: 3. The CDR3 is 14 amino acids. In nucleotides, the CDR3 is TGTGCCACCAGCAGCGGGGACAGTTCCTACGAGCAGTACTTC. Translated: CATSSGDSSYEQYF.

The CDR3 reads CASSQGGLRGPRNEKLFF. For the CDR3, the DNA is TGCGCCAGCAGCCAAGGAGGCCTCCGAGGGCCCCGGAATGAAAAACTGTTTTTT. The rearrangement uses TRBV4-1 and TRBJ1-4; D remains unclear. From germline, CDR1 is MGHRA and CDR2 YSYEKL. V lost 1 base and J 5 bases, leaving 20 bases between the germline ends. This CDR3 is 18 amino acids long.

This clone was observed a few times. One end of the junction fails to match germline, which may point to a read error. The chain uses TRBV2 and TRBJ1-2; D gene uncertain. Per the germline V gene, CDR1 is SNHLY and CDR2 is FYNNEI. This CDR3 has 11 amino acids. CDR3 in DNA: TGTGCCAGCAGAGAAGACGGCGGCTACACCTTC. It specifies CASREDGGYTF.

This chain uses TRBV5-4 with TRBJ2-4; the match to TRBD2 covers 9 bases. V lost 4 bases, J lost 2 bases, and 13 bases stayed unmatched. The length of the CDR3 is 18 residues. Germline V CDR1 and CDR2: SGHNT, YYREEE (reference sequence). Here the CDR3 reads CASSPGLAGIGSKNIQYF. For the CDR3, the DNA is TGTGCCAGCAGCCCTGGCCTAGCGGGGATCGGGTCCAAAAACATTCAGTACTTC.

This sequence joins TRBV29-1 and TRBJ2-5; weak D call: TRBD2 (5 bases). Germline V lookup: CDR1 SQVTM, CDR2 ANQGSEA. V lost 7 bases to trimming and J lost 3 bases, with 15 bases between them. This CDR3 spans 13 amino acids. The DNA of the CDR3 is TGCAGCGCCCGACCGGGGTTAAAAGAGACCCAGTACTTC. It yields the protein CSARPGLKETQYF.

The chain couples TRBV5-1 to TRBJ1-2; 8 nucleotides align to TRBD1. The CDR3 extends over 13 amino acids. Germline CDR1 is SGHRS and CDR2 is YFSETQ. V shed 3 bases, J shed 13 bases, and the junction held 11 bases outside the gene matches. The CDR3 DNA sequence: TGCGCCAGCAGCTCCGAGGGCCAGGGGGCAGGCACCTTC. Residues: CASSSEGQGAGTF.

The chain carries TRBV5-4 and TRBJ1-2; 7 bases line up with TRBD1. Germline V gene data show CDR1 as SGHNT and CDR2 as YYREEE (reference sequence). The CDR3 is 14 amino acids. The V gene end was trimmed by 4 bases and the J gene end by 1 base; junction bases not matched to a gene: 4. In nucleotides, the CDR3 is TGTGCCAGCAGCATCCAGGGGGGTAACTATGGCTACACCTTC. Translated: CASSIQGGNYGYTF.

This clone has more than one count but fewer than ten. The chain couples TRBV4-1 to TRBJ1-2; D may be TRBD1 (5 bases). Germline values: CDR1 MGHRA, CDR2 YSYEKL. Trimming stripped 1 base from V and 8 bases from J, with 17 bases between. The CDR3 loop spans 15 amino acids. The CDR3 reads CASSQGLAGSGGYTF. Written as DNA, the CDR3 is TGCGCCAGCAGCCAAGGGCTAGCAGGGAGCGGAGGCTACACCTTC.

The chain couples TRBV28 to TRBJ2-5, with 10 bases identical to TRBD1. With 3 bases clipped from V and 0 bases from J, the junction kept 4 bases outside the gene matches. Looked up from germline, CDR1 is MDHEN and CDR2 is SYDVKM. The CDR3 loop spans 16 amino acids. The CDR3 sequence is CASSLRTGGYQETQYF. The CDR3 DNA is TGTGCCAGCAGTTTGAGGACAGGGGGTTACCAAGAGACCCAGTACTTC. The variable domain in full, completed from reference TRBV28 and TRBJ2-5, reads DVKVTQSSRYLVKRTGEKVFLECVQDMDHENMFWYRQDPGLGLRLIYFSYDVKMKEKGDIPEGYSVSREKKERFSLILESASTNQTSMYLCASSLRTGGYQETQYFGPGTRLLVL.

This clone has only one observation. The chain is built from TRBV5-1 and TRBJ1-5; no definite D call. CDR1 and CDR2 from the germline V gene are SGHRS and YFSETQ. This CDR3 has 15 residues. V lost 0 bases to trimming and J lost 6 bases, with 13 bases between them. CDR3 in DNA: TGCGCCAGCAGCTTGGACGCTAGCCCCACTCAGCCCCAGCATTTT. Protein product: CASSLDASPTQPQHF.

About this clone itself: Other DNA sequences in the same sample also yield this CDR3. The V and J genes are TRBV5-1 and TRBJ2-3; D is unresolved. The CDR3 spans 14 residues. V dropped 0 bases and J dropped 1 base, with 6 bases sitting between them. Germline values: CDR1 SGHRS, CDR2 YFSETQ. CDR3 nucleotides: TGCGCCAGCAGCTTGGAAGCAGGCACAGATACGCAGTATTTT. As protein: CASSLEAGTDTQYF.

The CDR3 loop is CASGNSGANVLTF. The CDR3 nucleotides read TGTGCCAGCGGAAATTCTGGGGCCAACGTCCTGACTTTC. The V call is TRBV25-1, the J call TRBJ2-6, with no clear D. This CDR3 region has 13 residues. Germline V CDR1 and CDR2: MGHDK, SYGVNS. V was pared by 8 bases and J by 1 base, with 6 bases between. Together with reference TRBV25-1 and TRBJ2-6, the CDR3 gives the full variable domain: EADIYQTPRYLVIGTGKKITLECSQTMGHDKMYWYQQDPGMELHLIHYSYGVNSTEKGDLSSESTVSRIRTEHFPLTLESARPSHTSQYLCASGNSGANVLTFGAGSRLTVL.

This sequence joins TRBV5-1 and TRBJ1-6, with TRBD1 as a possible D gene (6 bases). The germline V gene encodes CDR1 SGHRS and CDR2 YFSETQ. Trimming removed 7 bases at V and 6 bases at J, with 11 bases between. This CDR3 is 13 amino acids long. The CDR3 reads CASAEGGNSPLHF. In nucleotides, the CDR3 is TGCGCCAGCGCGGAGGGGGGTAATTCACCCCTCCACTTT.

This clone was found once. The genes are TRBV19 and TRBJ2-1, with D possibly called TRBD1 or TRBD2 (5 bases each). V lost 8 bases, J lost 2 bases, and 10 bases lay in between. The length of the CDR3 is 13 residues. The V gene's germline CDR1 is LNHDA and CDR2 SQIVND (reference sequence). CDR3 amino acids: CASRWGTYNEQFF. CDR3 sequence (DNA): TGTGCCAGTCGCTGGGGGACCTACAATGAGCAGTTCTTC.

This sequence joins TRBV7-9 and TRBJ1-3; D call uncertain. This CDR3 contains 14 residues. V dropped 3 bases and J dropped 4 bases, with 10 bases sitting between them. Germline V gene lookup returns CDR1 SEHNR and CDR2 FQNEAQ (reference sequence). CDR3 residues: CASSFSGGGNTIYF. In DNA form, the CDR3 reads TGTGCCAGCAGCTTCAGTGGTGGAGGAAACACCATATATTTT.

The rearrangement joins TRBV5-1 to TRBJ1-5; D is undetermined. The CDR3 extends over 14 amino acids. Trimming removed 4 bases at V and 4 bases at J, with 12 bases between. In germline, CDR1 is SGHRS, CDR2 YFSETQ. The CDR3 sequence is CASSPTGHNQPQHF. The CDR3 DNA sequence: TGCGCCAGCAGCCCAACCGGGCATAATCAGCCCCAGCATTTT.

The chain combines TRBV5-1 with TRBJ2-1, with 8 bases lining up with TRBD1. V lost 4 bases, J lost 4 bases, and 7 bases stayed unmatched. The CDR3 contains 15 residues. CDR1 is SGHRS, CDR2 YFSETQ, per germline. The CDR3 DNA reads TGCGCCAGCAGCAGCACCGGGACAGGTTACAATGAGCAGTTCTTC. It encodes CASSSTGTGYNEQFF.

This chain joins TRBV28 and TRBJ1-2; D ambiguous. This CDR3 is 14 amino acids long. The ends were cut back, 8 bases at V and 0 bases at J, with 13 bases in the middle. Germline CDR1 MDHEN, CDR2 SYDVKM. DNA for the CDR3: TGTGCCAGCCTGGATATAACTCCTAACTATGGCTACACCTTC. Translation gives CASLDITPNYGYTF.

J is TRBJ1-1 and V is TRBV25-1; 7 nucleotides align to TRBD1. J lost 8 bases, V lost 9 bases, and 9 bases had no gene match. From germline, CDR1 is MGHDK and CDR2 SYGVNS. This CDR3 region has 12 residues. This chain's CDR3 is CARSLGQKEAFF. In DNA, the CDR3 is TGTGCCAGATCATTGGGACAGAAGGAAGCTTTCTTT.

The chain uses TRBV4-2 and TRBJ2-2; possibly TRBD2 for D (6 bases). The length of the CDR3 is 16 residues. Trimming took off 0 bases at V and 4 bases at J, with 12 bases between the two ends. The germline gives CDR1 LGHNA, CDR2 YNFKEQ. DNA of the CDR3: TGTGCCAGCAGCCAAGAAGGCGGGGTGCCCACCGGGGAGCTGTTTTTT. This encodes CASSQEGGVPTGELFF.

The gene calls are TRBV18 and TRBJ2-5; either TRBD1 or TRBD2 may supply D (5 bases each). The CDR3 is made up of 15 amino acids. The V end lost 0 bases, the J end lost 2 bases, and 10 bases lay between the germline ends. CDR1 KGHSH and CDR2 LQKENI come from the germline V gene. The CDR3: CASSPPGRRQETQYF. The CDR3 nucleotides are TGTGCCAGCTCACCACCGGGACGGAGACAAGAGACCCAGTACTTC.

This clone was detected a few times. CDR3 nucleotides: TGTGCCAGCAGTGCGGGACAGGGAATTCGCCCCTACGAGCAGTACTTC. As protein: CASSAGQGIRPYEQYF. The V and J genes are TRBV6-1 and TRBJ2-7; 9 positions agree with TRBD1. Per germline, CDR1 MNHNS and CDR2 SASEGT. Trimming removed 4 bases from V and 2 bases from J; junction bases left unmatched: 9. The CDR3 is 16 amino acids.

With regard to this clone: The sample has other DNA sequences that encode this CDR3 too. This chain joins TRBV7-2 and TRBJ1-5; D is possibly TRBD1 (6 bases). V was clipped by 5 bases and J by 7 bases, with 12 bases between them. The germline gives CDR1 SGHTA, CDR2 FQGNSA. The CDR3 spans 13 residues. The CDR3 bases are TGTGCCAGCAGCCTAAGGGGGGGGCAGCCCCAGCATTTT. As protein: CASSLRGGQPQHF.

This rearrangement joins TRBV6-1 to TRBJ2-4; 8 bases are a match to TRBD1. Germline V gene lookup returns CDR1 MNHNS and CDR2 SASEGT. The CDR3 covers 16 residues. J lost 3 bases, V lost 4 bases, and 8 bases had no gene match. CDR3: CASSVQGVWDKNIQYF. The CDR3 DNA is TGTGCCAGCAGTGTACAGGGGGTATGGGACAAAAACATTCAGTACTTC.